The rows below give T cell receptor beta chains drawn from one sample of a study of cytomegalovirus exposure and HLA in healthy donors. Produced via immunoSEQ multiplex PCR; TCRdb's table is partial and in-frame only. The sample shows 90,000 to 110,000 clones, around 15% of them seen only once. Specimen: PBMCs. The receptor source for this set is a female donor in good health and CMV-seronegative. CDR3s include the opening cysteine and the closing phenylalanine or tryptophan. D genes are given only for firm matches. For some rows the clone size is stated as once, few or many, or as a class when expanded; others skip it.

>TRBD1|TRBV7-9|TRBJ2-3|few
CASSAPGQTTDTQYF
TGTGCCAGCAGCGCGCCGGGACAGACCACAGATACGCAGTATTTT
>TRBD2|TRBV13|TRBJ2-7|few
CASSTRTSGLLLSSYEQYF
TGTGCCAGCAGCACCCGGACTAGCGGCCTTCTCCTTAGCTCCTACGAGCAGTACTTC
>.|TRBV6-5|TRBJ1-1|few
CASSPHPRDTEAFF
TGTGCCAGCAGTCCACATCCCCGGGACACTGAAGCTTTCTTT
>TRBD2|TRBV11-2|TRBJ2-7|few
CASSLGGALTSGYEQYF
TGTGCCAGCAGCTTAGGGGGCGCCTTGACTAGCGGCTACGAGCAGTACTTC
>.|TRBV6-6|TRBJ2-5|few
CASRLQETQYF
TGTGCCAGCCGGTTACAAGAGACCCAGTACTTC
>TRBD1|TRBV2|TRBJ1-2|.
CASSDPTGGNGYTF
TGTGCCAGCAGTGACCCGACAGGGGGCAATGGCTACACCTTC
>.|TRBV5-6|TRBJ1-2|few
CASSQGQRGYTF
TGTGCCAGCAGTCAAGGACAGAGGGGCTACACCTTC
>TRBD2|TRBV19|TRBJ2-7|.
CASSMGLAGDEQYF
TGTGCCAGTAGTATGGGGCTAGCGGGAGACGAGCAGTACTTC
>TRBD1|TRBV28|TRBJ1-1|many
CASSTGGTEAFF
TGTGCCAGCAGTACAGGGGGCACTGAAGCTTTCTTT
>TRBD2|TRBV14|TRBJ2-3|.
CASNIAGGDTQYF
TGTGCCAGCAACATAGCGGGAGGGGATACGCAGTATTTT
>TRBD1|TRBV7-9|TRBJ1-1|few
CASSSLQGARTEAFF
TGTGCCAGCAGCTCACTACAGGGGGCGCGCACTGAAGCTTTCTTT
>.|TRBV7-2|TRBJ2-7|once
CASSLEGQGFYEQYF
TGTGCCAGCAGCTTAGAAGGTCAGGGATTCTACGAGCAGTACTTC
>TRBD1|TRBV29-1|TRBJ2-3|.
CSGDRGSTDTQYF
TGCAGCGGTGACAGGGGGAGCACAGATACGCAGTATTTT
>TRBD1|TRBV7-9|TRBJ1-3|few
CATRTGSSGNTIYF
TGTGCCACCAGGACAGGGAGCTCTGGAAACACCATATATTTT
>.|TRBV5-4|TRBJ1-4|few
CASSLEGSTAGEKLFF
TGTGCCAGCAGCTTGGAGGGGTCGACAGCGGGTGAAAAACTGTTTTTT
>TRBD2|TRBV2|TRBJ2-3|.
CASRSGTSGGAVLTDTQYF
TGTGCCAGCAGATCCGGGACTAGCGGGGGGGCCGTTTTGACAGATACGCAGTATTTT
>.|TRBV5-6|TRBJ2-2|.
CASSPLKGSRVDTGELFF
TGTGCCAGCAGCCCTCTGAAAGGGAGTCGGGTCGACACCGGGGAGCTGTTTTTT
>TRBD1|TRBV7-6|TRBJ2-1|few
CASSSHPRGQGLNEQFF
TGTGCCAGCAGCTCGCATCCAAGGGGACAGGGGTTGAATGAGCAGTTCTTC
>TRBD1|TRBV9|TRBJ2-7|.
CASSVSGGTGGMEQYF
TGTGCCAGCAGCGTTAGCGGGGGGACAGGGGGCATGGAGCAGTACTTC
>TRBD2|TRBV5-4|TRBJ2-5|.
CASSLAGAGGQETQYF
TGTGCCAGCAGCTTAGCGGGAGCGGGGGGACAAGAGACCCAGTACTTC
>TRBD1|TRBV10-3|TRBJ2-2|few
CAISGTGLTGELFF
TGTGCCATCAGTGGGACAGGGCTAACCGGGGAGCTGTTTTTT
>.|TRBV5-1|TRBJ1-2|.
CASSPNLAGASGYTF
TGCGCCAGCAGCCCCAACCTCGCAGGGGCTTCTGGCTACACCTTC
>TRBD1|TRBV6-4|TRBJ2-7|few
CASSISVPGGGHEQYF
TGTGCCAGCAGCATATCAGTCCCAGGGGGCGGCCACGAGCAGTACTTC
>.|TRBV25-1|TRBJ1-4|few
CASSPGRGLVEKLFF
TGTGCCAGCTCCCCTGGGAGAGGGCTTGTTGAAAAACTGTTTTTT
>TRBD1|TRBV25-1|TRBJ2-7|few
CASSEDRTYEQYF
TGTGCCAGCAGTGAGGACAGGACCTACGAGCAGTACTTC
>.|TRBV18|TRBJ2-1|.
CASSPPDREVYNEQFF
TGTGCCAGCTCACCCCCTGACAGGGAGGTCTACAATGAGCAGTTCTTC
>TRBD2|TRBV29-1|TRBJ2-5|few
CSAGLGTSVPREYF
TGCAGCGCAGGCCTAGGGACTAGCGTTCCCAGGGAGTACTTC
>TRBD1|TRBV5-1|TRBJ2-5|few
CASSDRTGGRETQYF
TGCGCCAGCAGCGATCGGACAGGGGGCCGCGAGACCCAGTACTTC
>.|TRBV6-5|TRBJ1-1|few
CASSYHGGSEAFF
TGTGCCAGCAGTTACCACGGGGGGTCTGAAGCTTTCTTT